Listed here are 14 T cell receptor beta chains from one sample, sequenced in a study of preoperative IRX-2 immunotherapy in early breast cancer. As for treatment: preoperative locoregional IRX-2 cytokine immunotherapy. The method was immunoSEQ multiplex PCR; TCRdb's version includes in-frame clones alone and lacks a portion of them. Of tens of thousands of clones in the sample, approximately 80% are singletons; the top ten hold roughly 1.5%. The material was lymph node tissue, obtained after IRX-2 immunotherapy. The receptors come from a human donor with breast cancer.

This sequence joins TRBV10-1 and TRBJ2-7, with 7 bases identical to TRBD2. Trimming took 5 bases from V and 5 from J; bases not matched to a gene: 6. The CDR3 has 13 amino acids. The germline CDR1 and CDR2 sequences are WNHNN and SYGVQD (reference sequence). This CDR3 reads CASSPGTINEQYF. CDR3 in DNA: TGCGCCAGCAGTCCAGGGACTATAAACGAGCAGTACTTC.

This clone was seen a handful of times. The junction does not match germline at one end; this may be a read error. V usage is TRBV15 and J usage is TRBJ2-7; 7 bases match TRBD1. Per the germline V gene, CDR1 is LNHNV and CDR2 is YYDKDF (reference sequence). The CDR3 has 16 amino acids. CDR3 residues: CATSYATGQPSYKQYF. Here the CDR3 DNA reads TGTGCCACCAGTTACGCCACGGGACAGCCGTCCTACAAGCAGTACTTC. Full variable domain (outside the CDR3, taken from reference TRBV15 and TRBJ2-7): DAMVIQNPRYQVTQFGKPVTLSCSQTLNHNVMYWYQQKSSQAPKLLFHYYDKDFNNEADTPDNFQSRRPNTSFCFLDIRSPGLGDTAMYLCATSYATGQPSYKQYFGPGTRLTVT.

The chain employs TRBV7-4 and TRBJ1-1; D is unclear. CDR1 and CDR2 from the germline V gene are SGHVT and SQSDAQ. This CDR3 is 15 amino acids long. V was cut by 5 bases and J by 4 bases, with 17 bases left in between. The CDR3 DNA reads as TGTGCCAGCAGCCAAGGGATGAAGGCCGTCACTGAAGCTTTCTTT. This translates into CASSQGMKAVTEAFF.

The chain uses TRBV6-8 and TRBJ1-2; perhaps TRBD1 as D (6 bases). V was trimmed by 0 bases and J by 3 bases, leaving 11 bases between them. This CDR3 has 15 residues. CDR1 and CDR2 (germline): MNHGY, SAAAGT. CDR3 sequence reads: CASSYSGGHYYGYTF. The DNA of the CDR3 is TGTGCCAGCAGTTACTCGGGGGGACACTACTATGGCTACACCTTC.

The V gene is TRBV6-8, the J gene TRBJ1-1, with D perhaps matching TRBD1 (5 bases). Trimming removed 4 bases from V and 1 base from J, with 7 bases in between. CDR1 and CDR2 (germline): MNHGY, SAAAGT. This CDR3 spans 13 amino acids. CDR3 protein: CASSFGQNTEAFF. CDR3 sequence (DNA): TGTGCCAGCAGTTTCGGACAGAACACTGAAGCTTTCTTT.

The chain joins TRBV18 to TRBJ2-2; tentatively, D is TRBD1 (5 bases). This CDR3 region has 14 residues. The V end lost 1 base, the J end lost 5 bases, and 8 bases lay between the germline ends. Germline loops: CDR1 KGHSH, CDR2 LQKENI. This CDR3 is CASSPRQGTGELFF. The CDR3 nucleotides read TGTGCCAGCTCACCACGTCAGGGAACCGGGGAGCTGTTTTTT.

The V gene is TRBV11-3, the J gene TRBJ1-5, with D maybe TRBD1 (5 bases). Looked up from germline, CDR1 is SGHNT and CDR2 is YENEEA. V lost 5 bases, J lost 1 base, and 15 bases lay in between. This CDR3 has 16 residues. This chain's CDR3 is CASSPTGGESNQPQHF. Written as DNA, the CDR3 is TGTGCCAGCAGCCCTACGGGGGGGGAGAGCAATCAGCCCCAGCATTTT.

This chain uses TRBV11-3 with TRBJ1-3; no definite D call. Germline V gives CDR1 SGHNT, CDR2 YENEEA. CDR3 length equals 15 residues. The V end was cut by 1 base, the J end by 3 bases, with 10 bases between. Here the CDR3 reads CASSLVDAIGNTIYF. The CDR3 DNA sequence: TGTGCCAGCAGCTTAGTTGACGCGATTGGAAACACCATATATTTT.

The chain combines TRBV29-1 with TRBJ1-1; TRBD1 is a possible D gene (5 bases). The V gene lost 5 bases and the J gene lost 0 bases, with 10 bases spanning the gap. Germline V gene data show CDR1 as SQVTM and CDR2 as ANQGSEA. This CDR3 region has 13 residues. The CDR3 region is CSVSQEMNTEAFF. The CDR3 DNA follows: TGCAGCGTTTCACAGGAGATGAACACTGAAGCTTTCTTT.

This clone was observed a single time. DNA of the CDR3: TGTGCCAGCAGCCCCACTAGCGGGGGGGCCCCAGATACGCAGTATTTT. Encoded protein: CASSPTSGGAPDTQYF. The V and J genes are TRBV11-3 and TRBJ2-3, with TRBD2 matching 13 bases. The CDR3 runs to 16 residues. V gave up 5 bases and J gave up 4 bases; unmatched junction bases: 6. Germline CDR1 is SGHNT and CDR2 is YENEEA.

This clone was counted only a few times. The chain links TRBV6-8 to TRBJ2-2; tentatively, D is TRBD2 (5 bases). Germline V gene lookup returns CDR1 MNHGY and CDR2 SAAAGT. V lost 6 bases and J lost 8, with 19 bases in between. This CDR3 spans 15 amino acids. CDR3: CASRIEWAGVGELFF. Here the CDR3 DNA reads TGTGCCAGCAGGATCGAATGGGCGGGCGTGGGGGAGCTGTTTTTT.

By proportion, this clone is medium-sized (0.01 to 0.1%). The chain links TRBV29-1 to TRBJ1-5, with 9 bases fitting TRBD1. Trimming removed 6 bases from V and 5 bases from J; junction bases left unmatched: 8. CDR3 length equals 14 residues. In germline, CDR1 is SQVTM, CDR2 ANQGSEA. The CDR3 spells CSVAGTGQDQPQHF. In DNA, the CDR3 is TGCAGCGTAGCCGGGACAGGGCAGGATCAGCCCCAGCATTTT. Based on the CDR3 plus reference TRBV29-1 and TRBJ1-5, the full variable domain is SAVISQKPSRDICQRGTSLTIQCQVDSQVTMMFWYRQQPGQSLTLIATANQGSEATYESGFVIDKFPISRPNLTFSTLTVSNMSPEDSSIYLCSVAGTGQDQPQHFGDGTRLSIL.

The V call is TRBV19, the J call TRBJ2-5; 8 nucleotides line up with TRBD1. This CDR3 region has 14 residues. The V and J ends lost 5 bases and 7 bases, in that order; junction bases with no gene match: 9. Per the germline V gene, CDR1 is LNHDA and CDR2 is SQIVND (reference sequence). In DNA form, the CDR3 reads TGTGCCAGTAGTCCTTGGACAGGGCATGGGACCCAGTACTTC. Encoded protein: CASSPWTGHGTQYF. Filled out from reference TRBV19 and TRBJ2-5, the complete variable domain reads DGGITQSPKYLFRKEGQNVTLSCEQNLNHDAMYWYRQDPGQGLRLIYYSQIVNDFQKGDIAEGYSVSREKKESFPLTVTSAQKNPTAFYLCASSPWTGHGTQYFGPGTRLLVL.

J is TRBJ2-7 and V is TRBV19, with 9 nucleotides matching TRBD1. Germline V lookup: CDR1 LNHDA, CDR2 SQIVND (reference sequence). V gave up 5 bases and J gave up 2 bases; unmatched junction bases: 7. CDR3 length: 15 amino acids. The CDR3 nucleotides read TGTGCCAGTAGTCCAGCACAGGGGGCACCCTACGAGCAGTACTTC. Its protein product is CASSPAQGAPYEQYF.